The 24 T cell receptor beta chains presented below share a single source sample, sequenced in a study of cytomegalovirus exposure and HLA in healthy donors. Vbeta (60) and Jbeta (13) primers were used in the PCR. The table came from immunoSEQ multiplex PCR; TCRdb's copy has only in-frame clones and leaves some out. Among some 190,000 clones listed, about 77% were seen once. Sequenced material: PBMCs. The origin of the receptors is a woman aged 25-40 years in good health and CMV-seropositive.

Regarding this clone: Other nucleotide sequences from this sample produce the same CDR3. V and J are TRBV5-1 and TRBJ2-3; TRBD2 aligns across 10 bases. Germline CDR1 SGHRS, CDR2 YFSETQ. The CDR3 covers 15 residues. J was trimmed by 1 base and V by 3 bases; bases with no gene match: 2. For the CDR3, the DNA is TGCGCCAGCAGCTCCCTAGCGGGGGGCACAGATACGCAGTATTTT. Translation gives CASSSLAGGTDTQYF.

The rearrangement links TRBV6-4 to TRBJ2-4; the D gene is possibly TRBD2 (5 bases). Germline V lookup: CDR1 MRHNA, CDR2 SNTAGT. There are 16 residues in the CDR3. The V end lost 6 bases, the J end lost 3 bases, and 18 bases lay between the germline ends. The CDR3: CASRVGRRWNKNIQYF. The CDR3 bases are TGTGCCAGCAGAGTTGGGCGGAGGTGGAACAAAAACATTCAGTACTTC.

The rearrangement joins TRBV28 to TRBJ1-2, with 9 bases matching TRBD1. V was pared by 3 bases and J by 7 bases, with 18 bases of the junction left unmatched. From germline, CDR1 is MDHEN and CDR2 SYDVKM. The CDR3 spans 18 residues. The chain's CDR3 is CASSFRAALRQGGGGYTF. The CDR3 nucleotides read TGTGCCAGCAGTTTCCGTGCGGCTCTCCGACAGGGGGGGGGTGGCTACACCTTC.

The chain uses TRBV5-5 and TRBJ2-7, with D possibly being TRBD2 (6 bases). The CDR3 length is 13 residues. The germline gives CDR1 SGHKS, CDR2 YYEKEE (reference sequence). The ends were cut back, 1 base at V and 5 bases at J, with 10 bases in the middle. The CDR3 region has the DNA TGTGCCAGCAGCTTGTGGGGACTCCACGAGCAGTACTTC. It codes for CASSLWGLHEQYF. Variable domain in full (rest from reference TRBV5-5 and TRBJ2-7): DAGVTQSPTHLIKTRGQQVTLRCSPISGHKSVSWYQQVLGQGPQFIFQYYEKEERGRGNFPDRFSARQFPNYSSELNVNALLLGDSALYLCASSLWGLHEQYFGPGTRLTVT.

This clone has a handful of counts. V and J are TRBV6-6 and TRBJ2-5; D may be TRBD1 (5 bases). The CDR3 runs to 16 residues. Germline lookup yields CDR1 MNHNY and CDR2 SVGAGI (reference sequence). The V and J ends lost 2 bases and 4 bases respectively, with 17 bases between them. CDR3 sequence (DNA): TGTGCCAGCAGTTACCCCACGCGTCCTCAGGGAGAGACCCAGTACTTC. Encoded protein: CASSYPTRPQGETQYF.

The rearrangement links TRBV11-3 to TRBJ2-2; 12 bases fit TRBD2. The germline gives CDR1 SGHNT, CDR2 YENEEA. Trimming cost V 4 bases and J 9 bases; bases outside gene matches: 6. The CDR3 is 15 residues long. As DNA, the CDR3 is TGTGCCAGCAGCTCCAGGACTAGCGGGGTTCGGGAGCTGTTTTTT. As protein: CASSSRTSGVRELFF.

The CDR3 loop reads CASRPGTNEKLFF. CDR3 DNA: TGTGCCAGCAGGCCGGGAACTAATGAAAAACTGTTTTTT. This sequence joins TRBV28 and TRBJ1-4; D unresolved. The V gene's germline CDR1 is MDHEN and CDR2 SYDVKM. The CDR3 is 13 residues long. Trimming shortened V by 6 bases and J by 1 base, and 6 bases separated the two germline ends.

This chain links TRBV15 with TRBJ2-2; TRBD1 matches at 7 bases. The CDR3 loop spans 16 amino acids. The germline V gene has CDR1 LNHNV and CDR2 YYDKDF (reference sequence). V lost 5 bases to trimming and J lost 0 bases; unmatched junction nucleotides: 6. The CDR3 bases are TGTGCCACCAGCGCTAGGGACAGCTCGAACACCGGGGAGCTGTTTTTT. The encoded protein is CATSARDSSNTGELFF.

Only one count was recorded for this clone. The J gene is TRBJ1-1, the V gene TRBV4-1; D perhaps matches TRBD1 (5 bases). The V and J ends lost 4 bases and 9 bases respectively, with 15 bases between them. Germline values: CDR1 MGHRA, CDR2 YSYEKL. This CDR3 comprises 13 residues. CDR3 nucleotides: TGCGCCAGCAGCCCGGAGTACGGGGGAAAAGCTTTCTTT. Translation: CASSPEYGGKAFF.

This rearrangement joins TRBV7-2 to TRBJ1-5; possible D gene TRBD1, 6 bases. Germline V gene lookup returns CDR1 SGHTA and CDR2 FQGNSA. The length of the CDR3 is 14 residues. Trimming left V 8 bases short and J 4 bases short, with 15 bases between. CDR3 coding DNA: TGTGCCAGCTCCTTGGGGGCCGGTAATCAGCCCCAGCATTTT. This encodes CASSLGAGNQPQHF.

As regards this clone: The sample holds other DNA sequences that translate to the same CDR3. The V call is TRBV11-2, the J call TRBJ2-1; 12 bases agree with TRBD2. The CDR3 loop spans 15 amino acids. V dropped 9 bases and J dropped 7; count of bases not matched to a gene: 10. Germline V gene data show CDR1 as SGHAT and CDR2 as FQNNGV. CDR3 amino acids: CASSPGTSGQNEQFF. The CDR3 region has the DNA TGTGCCAGTAGCCCGGGGACTAGCGGGCAAAATGAGCAGTTCTTC.

The chain joins TRBV6-1 to TRBJ1-4; tentatively, D is TRBD1 (5 bases). The CDR3 spans 13 residues. Per the germline V gene, CDR1 is MNHNS and CDR2 is SASEGT. Trimming cost V 7 bases and J 6 bases, with 12 bases left between them. The CDR3 here is CASTSGQDEKLFF. CDR3 DNA: TGTGCCAGCACATCAGGGCAGGATGAAAAACTGTTTTTT.

The rearrangement joins TRBV7-2 to TRBJ2-1; 8 bases map to TRBD2. The germline V gene has CDR1 SGHTA and CDR2 FQGNSA. J was trimmed by 10 bases and V by 1 base; bases with no gene match: 9. CDR3 size: 15 residues. CDR3 residues: CASSLDGSGVEEQFF. DNA of the CDR3: TGTGCCAGCAGCTTAGATGGTAGCGGGGTTGAGGAGCAGTTCTTC.

As concerns this clone: Other DNA sequences of this sample code for an identical CDR3. The V and J genes are TRBV7-2 and TRBJ2-3, with D possibly TRBD2 on 6 matching bases. This CDR3 comprises 14 residues. V gave up 5 bases and J gave up 0 bases, with 9 bases separating them. Germline V gene data show CDR1 as SGHTA and CDR2 as FQGNSA. CDR3 protein: CASSPGRSTDTQYF. The CDR3 nucleotides read TGTGCCAGCAGCCCAGGGAGGAGCACAGATACGCAGTATTTT.

CDR3 amino acids: CAWGDSSNQPQHF. In DNA form, the CDR3 reads TGTGCCTGGGGCGACAGTAGCAATCAGCCCCAGCATTTT. V and J are TRBV30 and TRBJ1-5, with a tentative D call TRBD1 (5 bases). This CDR3 spans 13 amino acids. From germline, CDR1 is GTSNPN and CDR2 SVGIG (reference sequence). The ends were cut back, 5 bases at V and 0 bases at J, with 8 bases in the middle.

The chain has TRBV4-3 and TRBJ2-7, with D possibly being TRBD1 (5 bases). The CDR3 runs to 18 residues. V dropped 4 bases and J dropped 4 bases, with 26 bases sitting between them. Germline V gene data show CDR1 as LGHNA and CDR2 as YSLEER. In nucleotides, the CDR3 is TGCGCCAGCAGCCGCCCCGTACCAAAGGGGCCCCCTAAGTACGAGCAGTACTTC. Amino acids: CASSRPVPKGPPKYEQYF.

V is TRBV11-2 and J is TRBJ2-1; tentative D call: TRBD1 (5 bases). The CDR3 loop spans 14 amino acids. V was cut by 7 bases and J by 4 bases, with 14 bases left in between. Germline V gene data show CDR1 as SGHAT and CDR2 as FQNNGV. The CDR3 coding sequence is TGTGCCAGCACCCCTCAAAGGGGATACAATGAGCAGTTCTTC. Its translation is CASTPQRGYNEQFF.

The chain has TRBV5-1 and TRBJ2-2; TRBD2 matches at 13 bases. The germline V gene encodes CDR1 SGHRS and CDR2 YFSETQ. The V and J ends lost 5 bases and 7 bases, in that order; junction bases with no gene match: 8. The CDR3 spans 16 residues. The CDR3 loop is CASSSTSGGADGELFF. The DNA for the CDR3 is TGCGCCAGCAGTTCCACTAGCGGGGGGGCTGACGGGGAGCTGTTTTTT. Supplemented by reference TRBV5-1 and TRBJ2-2, the full variable domain reads KAGVTQTPRYLIKTRGQQVTLSCSPISGHRSVSWYQQTPGQGLQFLFEYFSETQRNKGNFPGRFSGRQFSNSRSEMNVSTLELGDSALYLCASSSTSGGADGELFFGEGSRLTVL.

This chain uses TRBV7-9 with TRBJ1-5; 12 positions match TRBD1. This CDR3 region has 18 residues. Germline CDR1 and CDR2: SEHNR and FQNEAQ (reference sequence). V lost 1 base and J lost 2; bases outside the gene matches: 6. CDR3 region: CASSLEKGTGGGNQPQHF. The DNA for the CDR3 is TGTGCCAGCAGCTTAGAGAAAGGGACAGGGGGCGGCAATCAGCCCCAGCATTTT.

This clone was seen more than once but under ten times. The genes are TRBV4-1 and TRBJ1-2; D is ambiguous. The V gene lost 0 bases and the J gene lost 4 bases, with 6 bases spanning the gap. The germline CDR1 and CDR2 sequences are MGHRA and YSYEKL. The CDR3 extends over 13 amino acids. The CDR3 reads CASSQETGYGYTF. CDR3 DNA: TGCGCCAGCAGCCAAGAAACCGGCTATGGCTACACCTTC.

This chain uses TRBV28 with TRBJ2-7, with D possibly matching TRBD1 (6 bases). Per germline, CDR1 MDHEN and CDR2 SYDVKM. Trimming took off 7 bases at V and 0 bases at J, with 19 bases between the two ends. This CDR3 is built from 16 residues. CDR3 bases: TGTGCCAGCACCCCGCCCGGGACACGGAGCTCCTACGAGCAGTACTTC. This sequence encodes CASTPPGTRSSYEQYF.

The rearrangement links TRBV5-1 to TRBJ2-3; 15 bases are a match to TRBD2. The CDR3 contains 16 residues. The germline V gene encodes CDR1 SGHRS and CDR2 YFSETQ. V gave up 3 bases and J gave up 3 bases; unmatched junction bases: 2. The CDR3 loop reads CASSSGTSGGTDTQYF. The CDR3 nucleotides read TGCGCCAGCAGCTCTGGGACTAGCGGGGGGACAGATACGCAGTATTTT.

This chain uses TRBV5-4 with TRBJ1-1; TRBD1 aligns across 7 bases. The CDR3 contains 16 residues. Germline trimming cut 0 bases from V and 6 bases from J; bases unmatched to any gene: 11. Germline lookup yields CDR1 SGHNT and CDR2 YYREEE (reference sequence). The CDR3 here is CASSLGQGFSRAEAFF. The CDR3, as DNA: TGTGCCAGCAGCTTGGGACAGGGCTTTTCGAGGGCTGAAGCTTTCTTT.

The rearrangement links TRBV28 to TRBJ2-3; maybe TRBD2 (5 bases). This CDR3 comprises 15 residues. The ends were cut back, 3 bases at V and 0 bases at J, with 10 bases in the middle. CDR1 is MDHEN, CDR2 SYDVKM, per germline. The CDR3 spells CASSFQTGSTDTQYF. CDR3 nucleotides: TGTGCCAGCAGTTTCCAAACGGGGAGCACAGATACGCAGTATTTT.